These 25 T cell receptor beta chains came from one sample sequenced in a study of T cell responses to AZD1222 COVID-19 vaccine. Clones were read by immunoSEQ multiplex PCR, and TCRdb kept only the in-frame ones, dropping some. This sample yields around 50,000 clones, of which 86% are seen a single time; around 7.3% belongs to the top ten. The sample consisted of peripheral blood, taken 28 days after the second AZD1222 dose. The receptor set was obtained from an adult who received the AZD1222 COVID-19 vaccine.

V is TRBV7-3 and J is TRBJ2-2; D gene uncertain. Germline lookup yields CDR1 SGHTA and CDR2 FQGTGA. Trimming removed 11 bases at V and 0 bases at J, with 10 bases between. The CDR3 totals 13 residues. CDR3 region: CASARSNTGELFF. DNA of the CDR3: TGTGCCTCCGCCCGATCGAACACCGGGGAGCTGTTTTTT.

The chain combines TRBV9 with TRBJ2-1, with a possible D match to TRBD1 (5 bases). In germline, CDR1 is SGDLS, CDR2 YYNGEE. The CDR3 runs to 14 residues. Trimming took off 5 bases at V and 1 base at J, with 10 bases between the two ends. The CDR3 sequence is CASRADSSYNEQFF. The CDR3 DNA reads as TGTGCCAGCAGGGCCGACAGTTCCTACAATGAGCAGTTCTTC.

The rearrangement links TRBV9 to TRBJ2-1, with D possibly TRBD2 on 6 matching bases. CDR1 SGDLS and CDR2 YYNGEE come from the germline V gene. Trimming removed 3 bases at V and 7 bases at J, with 17 bases between. The CDR3 is 15 amino acids. CDR3 loop: CASSAAGGIANEQFF. CDR3 DNA: TGTGCCAGCAGCGCAGCAGGAGGGATCGCTAATGAGCAGTTCTTC.

The J gene is TRBJ2-7, the V gene TRBV28; D could derive from TRBD1 or TRBD2 (5 bases each). The V gene lost 8 bases and the J gene lost 1 base, with 18 bases spanning the gap. The CDR3 length is 15 residues. Germline V gives CDR1 MDHEN, CDR2 SYDVKM. The CDR3 loop reads CASPPLGTESYEQYF. The CDR3 bases are TGTGCCAGCCCACCACTCGGGACGGAATCCTACGAGCAGTACTTC.

The gene calls are TRBV4-1 and TRBJ1-5; D gene ambiguous. The CDR3 runs 18 residues. Germline lookup yields CDR1 MGHRA and CDR2 YSYEKL. Trimming left V 4 bases short and J 0 bases short, with 19 bases between. The CDR3 loop is CASSPWTVFRSSNQPQHF. The CDR3 DNA reads as TGCGCCAGCAGCCCGTGGACGGTATTTAGAAGTAGCAATCAGCCCCAGCATTTT.

The V call is TRBV5-1, the J call TRBJ1-1; 9 positions match TRBD1. CDR1 is SGHRS and CDR2 is YFSETQ in the germline V gene. V lost 5 bases to trimming and J lost 4 bases; unmatched junction nucleotides: 15. The CDR3 sequence is 17 residues long. DNA of the CDR3: TGCGCCAGCAGTCATACCCCCCTAGACAGGGGGATCACTGAAGCTTTCTTT. Its translation is CASSHTPLDRGITEAFF.

The gene calls are TRBV19 and TRBJ1-5; 8 bases fit TRBD1. The CDR3 runs 16 residues. The trim removed 5 bases at V and 3 bases at J, leaving 9 bases unmatched. Per germline, CDR1 LNHDA and CDR2 SQIVND (reference sequence). CDR3 amino acids: CASSPDRGGFNQPQHF. The CDR3 DNA follows: TGTGCCAGTAGTCCTGACAGGGGAGGGTTCAATCAGCCCCAGCATTTT.

The CDR3 spells CASREQGASGNTIYF. CDR3 in DNA: TGTGCCAGCAGGGAACAGGGGGCGAGTGGAAACACCATATATTTT. The chain couples TRBV27 to TRBJ1-3; 9 positions agree with TRBD1. The CDR3 extends over 15 amino acids. Germline trimming cut 6 bases from V and 3 bases from J; bases unmatched to any gene: 6. Per the germline V gene, CDR1 is MNHEY and CDR2 is SMNVEV (reference sequence).

The rearrangement uses TRBV6-4 and TRBJ2-7; 9 nucleotides match TRBD1. The V gene end was trimmed by 7 bases and the J gene end by 0 bases; junction bases not matched to a gene: 13. The CDR3 covers 17 residues. Germline V gives CDR1 MRHNA, CDR2 SNTAGT. CDR3 nucleotides: TGTGCCAGCACCATACCTAAGGACAGGGGAGTCTCCTACGAGCAGTACTTC. It translates to CASTIPKDRGVSYEQYF.

V usage is TRBV6-1 and J usage is TRBJ2-1; D perhaps matches TRBD2 (6 bases). V lost 3 bases and J 5 bases, leaving 11 bases between the germline ends. Germline CDR1 reads MNHNS; CDR2 reads SASEGT. The CDR3 is 14 residues long. The CDR3, as DNA: TGTGCCAGCAGTGACCCAAGACTAGACAATGAGCAGTTCTTC. Protein sequence: CASSDPRLDNEQFF.

V gene TRBV28 combines with J gene TRBJ1-3; D may be TRBD1 (5 bases). Looked up from germline, CDR1 is MDHEN and CDR2 is SYDVKM. The ends were cut back, 7 bases at V and 2 bases at J, with 12 bases in the middle. The CDR3 sequence is 14 residues long. The CDR3 nucleotides read TGTGCCAGCACACCGGGGGGGACTGGAAACACCATATATTTT. It is translated as CASTPGGTGNTIYF.

This clone has only one observation. This chain links TRBV13 with TRBJ2-2; D remains ambiguous. V lost 1 base, J lost 3 bases, and 3 bases lay in between. This CDR3 is 13 amino acids long. Germline lookup yields CDR1 PRHDT and CDR2 FYEKMQ (reference sequence). The CDR3 protein is CASSLADTGELFF. In DNA form, the CDR3 reads TGTGCCAGCAGCTTAGCAGACACCGGGGAGCTGTTTTTT. Complete variable domain (other parts from reference TRBV13 and TRBJ2-2): AAGVIQSPRHLIKEKRETATLKCYPIPRHDTVYWYQQGPGQDPQFLISFYEKMQSDKGSIPDRFSAQQFSDYHSELNMSSLELGDSALYFCASSLADTGELFFGEGSRLTVL.

V usage is TRBV28 and J usage is TRBJ1-2; D is uncertain. The CDR3 totals 12 residues. In germline, CDR1 is MDHEN, CDR2 SYDVKM. V gave up 5 bases and J gave up 3 bases, with 7 bases separating them. For the CDR3, the DNA is TGTGCCAGCAGTACCCGGGACTATGGCTACACCTTC. Protein sequence: CASSTRDYGYTF.

This clone came up once. The chain employs TRBV11-3 and TRBJ2-5, with no clear D. Trimming removed 0 bases from V and 5 bases from J, with 7 bases in between. CDR1 and CDR2 (germline): SGHNT, YENEEA. The CDR3 runs 13 residues. The CDR3 sequence: CASSLDIGETQYF. The CDR3 nucleotides are TGTGCCAGCAGCTTAGATATTGGGGAGACCCAGTACTTC. Complete variable domain (other parts from reference TRBV11-3 and TRBJ2-5): EAGVVQSPRYKIIEKKQPVAFWCNPISGHNTLYWYLQNLGQGPELLIRYENEEAVDDSQLPKDRFSAERLKGVDSTLKIQPAELGDSAVYLCASSLDIGETQYFGPGTRLLVL.

The V call is TRBV7-3, the J call TRBJ2-2, with D perhaps matching TRBD2 (5 bases). The CDR3 length is 17 residues. Germline V lookup: CDR1 SGHTA, CDR2 FQGTGA. Trimming shortened V by 5 bases and J by 1 base, and 17 bases separated the two germline ends. The CDR3 is CASSPREGRMNTGELFF. The CDR3 DNA sequence: TGTGCCAGCAGCCCTCGGGAAGGGCGGATGAACACCGGGGAGCTGTTTTTT.

The chain has TRBV28 and TRBJ2-7; D is uncertain. The CDR3 contains 14 residues. Germline lookup yields CDR1 MDHEN and CDR2 SYDVKM. V was clipped by 2 bases and J by 2 bases, with 10 bases between them. The CDR3 protein is CASSLPSAAYEQYF. CDR3 nucleotides: TGTGCCAGCAGTTTACCCTCTGCGGCCTACGAGCAGTACTTC.

CDR3 sequence (DNA): TGTGCCAGTAGGCCGAGGGGACGGACCGGGAGCAATCAGCCCCAGCATTTT. It is translated as CASRPRGRTGSNQPQHF. The rearrangement uses TRBV19 and TRBJ1-5; perhaps TRBD1 as D (5 bases). Trimming pared 6 bases from V and 1 base from J, leaving 19 bases between. Germline CDR1 and CDR2: LNHDA and SQIVND (reference sequence). This CDR3 is built from 17 residues.

V gene TRBV19 combines with J gene TRBJ2-7, with 9 bases aligning to TRBD2. Germline CDR1 and CDR2: LNHDA and SQIVND (reference sequence). The CDR3 length is 13 residues. Trimming at V came to 5 bases and at J to 3 bases, leaving 2 bases not matched to a gene. Written as DNA, the CDR3 is TGTGCCAGTAGTGCGACTAGCGGCTACGAGCAGTACTTC. Protein: CASSATSGYEQYF. The entire variable domain, with the rest obtained from reference TRBV19 and TRBJ2-7, is as follows: DGGITQSPKYLFRKEGQNVTLSCEQNLNHDAMYWYRQDPGQGLRLIYYSQIVNDFQKGDIAEGYSVSREKKESFPLTVTSAQKNPTAFYLCASSATSGYEQYFGPGTRLTVT.

This clone was seen just once. The chain uses TRBV30 and TRBJ2-2, with 11 bases matching TRBD2. J lost 0 bases, V lost 3 bases, and 9 bases had no gene match. The CDR3 runs to 18 residues. CDR1 is GTSNPN and CDR2 is SVGIG in the germline V gene (reference sequence). CDR3 sequence: CAWSLLAGEPANTGELFF. For the CDR3, the DNA is TGTGCCTGGAGCCTACTAGCGGGAGAGCCCGCGAACACCGGGGAGCTGTTTTTT.

This clone has only one observation. This chain uses TRBV27 with TRBJ2-7; perhaps TRBD2 as D (5 bases). This CDR3 region has 20 residues. Germline CDR1 MNHEY, CDR2 SMNVEV (reference sequence). Between the trimmed V and J ends, which lost 0 bases and 3 bases, there was a span of 27 bases. CDR3 coding DNA: TGTGCCAGCAGTTTATCGTCGGGAATGGGCCACTTGTCAAGGGACTACGAGCAGTACTTC. Translation gives CASSLSSGMGHLSRDYEQYF.

To note about this clone: The germline gene is not matched at one end of the junction; a read error may be the cause. The CDR3 protein is CASRLGGGQPAEQYF. In DNA form, the CDR3 reads TGTGCCAGCAGGTTGGGAGGGGGACAGCCCGCCGAGCAGTACTTC. V usage is TRBV5-8 and J usage is TRBJ2-7; D may correspond to TRBD1 or TRBD2 (7 bases each). The CDR3 consists of 15 residues. Germline V gene lookup returns CDR1 SGHTS and CDR2 YDEGEE. Full variable domain (rest looked up from reference TRBV5-8 and TRBJ2-7): EAGVTQSPTHLIKTRGQQATLRCSPISGHTSVYWYQQALGLGLQFLLWYDEGEERNRGNFPPRFSGRQFPNYSSELNVNALELEDSALYLCASRLGGGQPAEQYFGPGTRLTVT.

In its sample, this clone was seen once. The chain links TRBV27 to TRBJ2-7; possibly TRBD1 for D (6 bases). V was cut by 8 bases and J by 3 bases, with 14 bases left in between. Germline-derived CDR1 and CDR2 are MNHEY and SMNVEV (reference sequence). The CDR3 extends over 13 amino acids. The CDR3 reads CASALTGRYEQYF. CDR3 nucleotide sequence: TGTGCCAGCGCCCTGACAGGACGCTACGAGCAGTACTTC.

In the case of this clone: The junction differs from germline at one of its ends, possibly a read error. J is TRBJ2-7 and V is TRBV7-2, with D tentatively TRBD2 (7 bases). Germline CDR1 reads SGHTA; CDR2 reads FQGNSA. The CDR3 runs to 15 residues. For the CDR3, the DNA is TGTGCCAGCAGCATAGCGGGCAGGGGAGACTACGAGCAGTACTTC. It is translated as CASSIAGRGDYEQYF.

The chain recombines TRBV9 with TRBJ2-7; no clear D. Trimming took off 1 base at V and 3 bases at J, with 11 bases between the two ends. The germline CDR1 and CDR2 sequences are SGDLS and YYNGEE. The CDR3 has 14 amino acids. CDR3 amino acids: CASSVRYENYEQYF. Here the CDR3 DNA reads TGTGCCAGCAGCGTAAGGTATGAGAACTACGAGCAGTACTTC.

The CDR3 DNA sequence: TGTGCCAGCAGTCTCGCCGGACGTGAAAAACTGTTTTTT. Translation: CASSLAGREKLFF. The chain is built from TRBV12-3 or TRBV12-4 and TRBJ1-4; D is uncertain. Trimming removed 5 bases at V and 7 bases at J, with 11 bases between. This CDR3 is built from 13 residues.